This T cell receptor beta chain was profiled in a study of beta chain features in type 1 diabetes (dated by TCRdb to 2016 to 2019). About the study as a whole: No differences in mean age, gender distribution, total cell number or subset yield were found between patients and healthy donors. Across all samples, some 110,000,000 sorted cells were examined, and cell number per subset correlated strongly with RNA yield. In the study, TCRB repertoires of sorted circulating CD4+ T cell subsets from recently diagnosed type 1 diabetes patients were compared with those of matched healthy donors. Regulatory and stem cell-like memory subsets were isolated from only 8 patients and about eight healthy donors, whereas naive and central memory subsets came from all 28 donors.

From each donor, a single peripheral blood sample of approximately 0.11 L on average was drawn into heparinised tubes. Using a panel that included CD45RO, CCR7, CD25, CD127, CD95 and CD27, naive, central memory, regulatory and stem cell-like memory CD4+ T cells were sorted on a BD FACSAria II. Purity was above 95% for every sorted population. PBMCs were isolated immediately by Lymphoprep density gradient centrifugation and stained directly without culture. Samples were stained and sorted in pairs, with one healthy donor and one patient per experiment, so that batch effects were minimized. CDR1 and CDR2, looked up from the germline V gene, are SGHTA and FQGNSA. The CDR3 sequence holds 16 residues, the cysteine and phenylalanine included. The sequence is cut down to CDR3 DNA, 48 bases in frame from base 1. For this chain, trimming is 4 bases at the V end and 2 bases at the J end, and the number of junction bases without a gene match is 11.

Overall study outcomes, separate from this receptor: Type 1 diabetes patients showed a moderate but significant shortening of TCRB CDR3 length in all four CD4+ subsets. Because cDNA rather than genomic DNA was sequenced, highly expressing activated cells could have been over-represented, although no difference in activation and CD3 levels was found between groups. Because the HLA sub-analyses included only small numbers of individuals, any influence of HLA type on TCRB rearrangement was left unresolved. Fewer insertions and more nucleotide deletions at VDJ recombination sites were observed in patients with type 1 diabetes, implying thymic rearrangement abnormalities. Naive, central memory and regulatory TCRB repertoires appeared to be more alike among patients than among healthy donors. PCR may preferentially amplify shorter templates, but because patient and control samples were amplified and corrected together, any resulting skew would affect both groups equally.

Details on this clone: What this receptor recognizes is not known. The record has no base qualities; no much larger clone is one base away.

The entire isolated RNA was reverse transcribed using the High Capacity cDNA Reverse Transcription Kit, and thus expressed TCRB transcripts were sequenced. Naive, central memory and regulatory T cell samples underwent deep immunoSEQ sequencing, averaging approximately 3.3 million total reads per sample. Sorted cells were lysed in RLT buffer, and RNA was extracted using DNase-treated RNeasy Micro or Mini kits according to cell number. To prevent cross-contamination, every cell subset was processed on its own, while patient and healthy donor samples were processed together. TCRB sequences were amplified from cDNA with the immunoSEQ multiplex PCR, producing 87-bp fragments spanning the CDR3 region. Sequencing of the amplicons was done on the Illumina HiSeq platform. On the study's bioinformatics: Synthetic template baselines were used to correct PCR bias computationally, reads within Hamming distance 2 were collapsed, and singletons that could not be merged were discarded. Reads were aligned against IMGT to assign V, D and J genes, CDR3 length and insertions or deletions at six rearrangement sites. Within each subset, clonotype counts were normalized to sorted cell number, after which true diversity and Gini coefficients were computed with the tcR R package. The overlap coefficient, calculated on TCRB nucleotide sequences, was used to measure repertoire sharing. Out-of-frame TCRB sequences from naive cells were analyzed as a proxy for the pre-selection repertoire. The immuneACCESS repertoire file appears here via TCRdb, limited to in-frame rearrangements. These files lack a portion of the clones; in checked studies, under half of the deficit traces to unresolved V genes, and the cause of the others is not known. V and J calls plus clone size are reproduced from that table; the DNA served to infer D and trimming. In all, the sample holds under 800,000 clones, and 15% to 19% of those were seen once. The ten largest account for more than 0.08% of the sample.

This clonotype was obtained from a man in his late teens or twenties in good health. This receptor chain uses TRBV7-2 and TRBJ2-7; TRBD1 fits 7 bases in the junction. Sequencing was done on a sample of naive CD4+ T cells from blood. Taken with the paper, the label for cell subset or site translates to: true naive CD4+ T cells. The CDR3 region reads CASSSRWGQKPYEQYF. The DNA sequence follows: TGTGCCAGCAGCTCCAGGTGGGGACAGAAGCCCTACGAGCAGTACTTC.